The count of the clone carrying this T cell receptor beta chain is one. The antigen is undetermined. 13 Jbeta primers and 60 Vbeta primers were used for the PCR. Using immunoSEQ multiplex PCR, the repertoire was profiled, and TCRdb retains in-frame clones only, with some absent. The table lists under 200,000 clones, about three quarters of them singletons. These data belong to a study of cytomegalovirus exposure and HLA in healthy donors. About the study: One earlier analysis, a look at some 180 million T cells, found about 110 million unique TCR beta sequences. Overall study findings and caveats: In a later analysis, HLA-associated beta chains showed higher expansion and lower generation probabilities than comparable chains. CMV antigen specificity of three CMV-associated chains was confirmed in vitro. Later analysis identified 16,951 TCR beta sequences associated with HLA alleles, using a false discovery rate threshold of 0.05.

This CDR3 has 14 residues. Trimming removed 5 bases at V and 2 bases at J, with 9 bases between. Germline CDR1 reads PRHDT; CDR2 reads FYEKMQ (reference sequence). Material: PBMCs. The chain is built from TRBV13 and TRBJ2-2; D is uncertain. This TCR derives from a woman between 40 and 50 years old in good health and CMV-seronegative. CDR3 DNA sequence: TGTGCCAGCAGCCAACAAACAAACACCGGGGAGCTGTTTTTT. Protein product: CASSQQTNTGELFF.